This TCR beta chain is from a study of blood T cell repertoires in COVID-19. At the level of the study: The United States, Italy and Spain provided the acute and convalescent COVID-19 samples. Nucleic acid was either cDNA or gDNA, and it came from T cells, B-cell-depleted T cells, or PBMCs.

As processed by the authors: Reference gene primer amplification gave nucleated cell count estimates. Sequencing was performed with immunoSEQ multiplex PCR; in TCRdb, only in-frame clones are kept and a portion is missing. V, J and clone size were drawn from that table, and D and trimming were deduced from the DNA. The table has some 150,000 clones, 88% seen once. Germline values: CDR1 MGHRA, CDR2 YSYEKL. The length of the CDR3 is 16 residues. V was pared by 1 base and J by 0 bases, with 12 bases between. The origin of this receptor is a human donor in a cohort sampled during active COVID-19. The chain employs TRBV4-1 and TRBJ1-1; D ambiguous. Sequencing was performed on peripheral blood. CDR3 in DNA: TGCGCCAGCAGCCAAGTATATCTGAACATGAACACTGAAGCTTTCTTT. As protein: CASSQVYLNMNTEAFF.